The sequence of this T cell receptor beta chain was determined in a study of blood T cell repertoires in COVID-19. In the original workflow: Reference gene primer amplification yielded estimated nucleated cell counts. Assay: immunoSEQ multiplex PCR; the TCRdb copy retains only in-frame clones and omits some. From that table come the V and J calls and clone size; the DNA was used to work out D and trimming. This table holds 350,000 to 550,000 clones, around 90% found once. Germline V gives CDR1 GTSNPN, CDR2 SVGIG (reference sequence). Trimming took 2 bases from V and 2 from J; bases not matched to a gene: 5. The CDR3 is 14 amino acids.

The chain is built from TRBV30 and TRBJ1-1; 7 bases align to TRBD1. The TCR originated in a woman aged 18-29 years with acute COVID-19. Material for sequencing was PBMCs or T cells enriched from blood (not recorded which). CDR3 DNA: TGTGCCTGGAGTATAGGGGGCTCAAACACTGAAGCTTTCTTT. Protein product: CAWSIGGSNTEAFF.